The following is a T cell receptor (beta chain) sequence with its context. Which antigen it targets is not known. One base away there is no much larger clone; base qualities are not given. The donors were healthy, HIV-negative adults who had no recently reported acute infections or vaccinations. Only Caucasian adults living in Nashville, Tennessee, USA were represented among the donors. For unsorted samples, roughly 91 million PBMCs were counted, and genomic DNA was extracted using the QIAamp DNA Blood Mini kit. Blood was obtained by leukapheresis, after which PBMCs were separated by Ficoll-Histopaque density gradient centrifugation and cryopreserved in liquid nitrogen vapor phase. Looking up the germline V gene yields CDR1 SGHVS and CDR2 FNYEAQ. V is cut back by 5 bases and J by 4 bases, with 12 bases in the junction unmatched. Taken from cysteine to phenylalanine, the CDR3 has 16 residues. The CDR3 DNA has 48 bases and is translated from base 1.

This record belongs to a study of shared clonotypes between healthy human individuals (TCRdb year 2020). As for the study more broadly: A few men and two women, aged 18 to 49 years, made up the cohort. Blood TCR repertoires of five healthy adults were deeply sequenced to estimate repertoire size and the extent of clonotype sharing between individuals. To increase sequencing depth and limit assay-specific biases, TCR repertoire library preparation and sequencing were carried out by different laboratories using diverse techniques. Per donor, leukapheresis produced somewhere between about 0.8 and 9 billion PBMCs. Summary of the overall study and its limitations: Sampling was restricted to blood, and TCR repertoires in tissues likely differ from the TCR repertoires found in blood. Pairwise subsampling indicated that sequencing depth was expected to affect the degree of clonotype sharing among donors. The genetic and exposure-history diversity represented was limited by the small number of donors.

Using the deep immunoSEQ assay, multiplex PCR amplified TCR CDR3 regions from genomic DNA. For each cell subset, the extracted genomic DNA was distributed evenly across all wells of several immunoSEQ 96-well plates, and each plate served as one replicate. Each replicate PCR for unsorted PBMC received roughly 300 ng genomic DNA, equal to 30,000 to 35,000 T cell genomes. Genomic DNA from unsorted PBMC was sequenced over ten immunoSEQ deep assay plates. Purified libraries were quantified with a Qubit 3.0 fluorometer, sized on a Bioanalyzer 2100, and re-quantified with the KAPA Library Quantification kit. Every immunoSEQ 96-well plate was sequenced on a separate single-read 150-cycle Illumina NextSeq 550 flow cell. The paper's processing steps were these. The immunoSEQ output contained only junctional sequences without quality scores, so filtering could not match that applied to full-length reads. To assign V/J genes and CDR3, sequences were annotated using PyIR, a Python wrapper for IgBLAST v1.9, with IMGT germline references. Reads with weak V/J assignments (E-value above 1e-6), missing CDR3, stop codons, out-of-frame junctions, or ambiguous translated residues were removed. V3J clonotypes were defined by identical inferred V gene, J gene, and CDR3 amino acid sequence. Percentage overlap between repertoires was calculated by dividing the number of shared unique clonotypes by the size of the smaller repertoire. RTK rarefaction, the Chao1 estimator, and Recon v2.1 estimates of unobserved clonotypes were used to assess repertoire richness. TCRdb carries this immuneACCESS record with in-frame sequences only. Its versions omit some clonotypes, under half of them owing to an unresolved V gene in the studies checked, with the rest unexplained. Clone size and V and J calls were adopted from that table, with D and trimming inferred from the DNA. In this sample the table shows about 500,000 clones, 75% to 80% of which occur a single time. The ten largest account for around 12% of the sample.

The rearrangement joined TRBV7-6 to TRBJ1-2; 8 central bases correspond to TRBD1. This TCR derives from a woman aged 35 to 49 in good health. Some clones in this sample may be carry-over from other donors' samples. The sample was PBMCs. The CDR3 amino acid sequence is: CASSAFPRGQVYGYTF. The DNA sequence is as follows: TGTGCCAGCAGCGCATTCCCCCGGGGACAGGTCTATGGCTACACCTTC.